The T cell receptor beta chain under discussion was sequenced for a study of shared clonotypes between healthy human individuals. The method was immunoSEQ multiplex PCR; TCRdb's version includes in-frame clones alone and lacks a portion of them. This sample has about 1.5 million clones, with about 98% found just once. The CDR3 sequence is 11 residues long. Deletions cut 1 base from V and 10 bases from J, with 7 bases between. The germline V gene has CDR1 DFQATT and CDR2 SNEGSKA (reference sequence). This TCR derives from a man aged 25 to 40 in good health. This chain links TRBV20-1 with TRBJ2-2; D is unclear. The material sequenced was naive CD4+ T cells sorted from blood. The subset was: CD45RA+ positively selected. In DNA, the CDR3 is TGCAGTGCTAGAGGGGTTGCGGAGCTGTTTTTT. Residues: CSARGVAELFF.